This T cell receptor beta chain was found in a study of response to subunit inactivated influenza vaccine. Study results and caveats: Each seasonal influenza vaccination recruits few new T cells, the authors suggested.

This clonotype was detected a few times. The antigen is unknown. MiXCR was run by TCRdb on the RT-PCR reads, yielding one entry per CDR3 protein. The table includes about 530,000 distinct CDR3 sequences, 10% to 15% detected once. The CDR3 is 16 residues long. Between the trimmed V and J ends, which lost 0 bases and 2 bases, there was a span of 14 bases. In germline, CDR1 is LGHNA, CDR2 YSLEER. Sequenced material: PBMCs from blood, taken 40 to 50 days after vaccination. This TCR came from a man in his fifties who received an inactivated influenza vaccine. The gene calls are TRBV4-3 and TRBJ2-7; possibly TRBD1 or TRBD2 for D (5 bases each). This chain's CDR3 is CASSQEWGKFTYEQYF. The CDR3 region has the DNA TGCGCCAGCAGCCAAGAATGGGGGAAATTTACCTACGAGCAGTACTTC.